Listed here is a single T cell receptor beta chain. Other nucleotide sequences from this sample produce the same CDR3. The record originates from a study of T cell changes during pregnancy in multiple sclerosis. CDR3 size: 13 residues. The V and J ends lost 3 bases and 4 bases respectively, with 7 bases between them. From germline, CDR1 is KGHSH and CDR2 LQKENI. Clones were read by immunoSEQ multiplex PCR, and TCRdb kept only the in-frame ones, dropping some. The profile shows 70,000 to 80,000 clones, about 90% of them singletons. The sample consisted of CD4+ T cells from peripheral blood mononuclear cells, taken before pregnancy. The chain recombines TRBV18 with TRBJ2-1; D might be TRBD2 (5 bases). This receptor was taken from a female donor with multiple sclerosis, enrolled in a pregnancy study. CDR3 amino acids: CASSPGLYNEQFF. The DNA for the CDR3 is TGTGCCAGCTCACCTGGACTTTACAATGAGCAGTTCTTC.